This TCR beta chain originates from a study of radiotherapy plus CTLA-4 blockade in lung cancer. TCRdb's copy holds only in-frame clones and misses some; the assay was immunoSEQ multiplex PCR. The table has 65,000 to 70,000 clones, 70% to 80% seen once. Germline loops: CDR1 SNHLY, CDR2 FYNNEI. Trimming shortened V by 1 base and J by 4 bases, and 14 bases separated the two germline ends. This CDR3 comprises 16 residues. This material consisted of peripheral blood, taken from a patient treated with radiotherapy plus ipilimumab. The source is a human donor with non-small cell lung cancer who had a complete response to radiotherapy plus ipilimumab. The genes are TRBV2 and TRBJ2-1; D may be TRBD1 or TRBD2 (6 bases each). CDR3 region: CASSEDVGAGYNEQFF. The CDR3 DNA reads as TGTGCCAGCAGTGAAGATGTGGGGGCGGGATACAATGAGCAGTTCTTC.